These T cell receptor beta chains were read from a single sample in a study of HIV-infected patients and healthy controls. Each CDR3 protein gets one entry after TCRdb re-called the 5' RACE reads with MiXCR. The table lists 9,500 to 11,000 distinct CDR3 sequences, about 5.2% of them singletons, with roughly 15% in the top ten. The source material was blood, sampled before antiretroviral therapy. The receptors come from an adult with HIV infection. Both conserved end residues are trimmed from each CDR3.

TRBJ2-7	TRBV7-9	ASAGTSGYEQY
TRBJ2-1	TRBV7-2	ASSLEGTSNWWSEQF
TRBJ1-5	TRBV20-1	SATLDSANQPQH
TRBJ1-1	TRBV7-9	ASSPPRDTEAF
TRBJ1-2	TRBV28	ASSSPTGSTWGYT
TRBJ2-1	TRBV20-1	SARGDYKEVEQF
TRBJ2-7	TRBV27	ASSLASLSYEQY
TRBJ2-3	TRBV20-1	SAGPRGSQLFPSTDTQY
TRBJ1-2	TRBV6-5	ASSPDRNNYGYT
TRBJ2-1	TRBV29-1	SVGDGVEQF
TRBJ2-1	TRBV12-3/TRBV12-4	ASLDRAYNEQF
TRBJ1-5	TRBV24-1	ALLVSTQSKYSNQPQH
TRBJ1-4	TRBV6-6	ASSPSGTGNEKLF
TRBJ2-1	TRBV28	ASSYPPGTSASYEQF
TRBJ2-3	TRBV20-1	SARMARQDTQY
TRBJ2-3	TRBV13	ASRTDSSWADTQY
TRBJ1-1	TRBV2	ASSETGVLMNTEAF
TRBJ2-2	TRBV29-1	SVPGTGTGELF